The sequence of this TCR beta chain was determined in a study of molecular identifiers for immune sequencing clone quantification. Regarding the study as a whole: Among 850,000 to 1,000,000 naive cells, spiked Jurkat TCR RNA from a single cell was reportedly detectable. In naive cells, under 1% of molecules belonged to clones above 20 RNA copies, against over 97% in effector cells.

Notes on this clonotype: What it binds is unknown.

Germline loops: CDR1 SGHAT, CDR2 FQNNGV. Losses at the gene ends were 8 bases for V and 7 bases for J; bases not matched to a gene: 7. This CDR3 region has 13 residues. Libraries of bulk TCR were made by previously described methods (with listed TCR primers). TCRdb ran MiXCR on the PCR reads and lists one entry per CDR3 protein. The profile shows over 600,000 distinct CDR3 sequences, nearly 20% of them singletons. V gene TRBV11-2 combines with J gene TRBJ2-1, with 8 nucleotides matching TRBD2. This sequence was found in a human donor in good health. Some libraries in this study had Jurkat cell RNA spiked in. The sequencing sample was made of naive CD8+ T cells from blood, with Jurkat cell RNA spiked in. Indicated subset: FACS-sorted CD8+CD4-CCR7+CD45RA+ naive T cells. DNA of the CDR3: TGTGCCAGCGGCCCCGGGGGGGCGAATGAGCAGTTCTTC. Its translation is CASGPGGANEQFF.